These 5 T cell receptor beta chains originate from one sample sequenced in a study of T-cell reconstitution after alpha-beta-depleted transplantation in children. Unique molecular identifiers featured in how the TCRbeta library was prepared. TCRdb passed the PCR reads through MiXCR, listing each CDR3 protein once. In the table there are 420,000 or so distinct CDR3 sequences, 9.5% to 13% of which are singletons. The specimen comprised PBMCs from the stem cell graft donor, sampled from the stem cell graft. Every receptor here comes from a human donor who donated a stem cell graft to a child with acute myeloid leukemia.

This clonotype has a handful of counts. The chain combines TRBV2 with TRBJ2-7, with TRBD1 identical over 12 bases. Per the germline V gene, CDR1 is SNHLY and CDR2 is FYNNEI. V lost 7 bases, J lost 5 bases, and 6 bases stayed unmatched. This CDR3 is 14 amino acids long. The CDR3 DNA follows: TGTGCCAGCAAGCTGGGACAGGGGGCGGACGAGCAGTACTTC. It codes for CASKLGQGADEQYF.

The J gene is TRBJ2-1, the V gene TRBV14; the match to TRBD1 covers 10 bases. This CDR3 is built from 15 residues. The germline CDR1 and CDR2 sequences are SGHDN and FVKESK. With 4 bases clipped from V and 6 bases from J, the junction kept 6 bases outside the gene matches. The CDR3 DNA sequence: TGTGCCAGCAGCCGGGTCGACAGGGGGCTCAATGAGCAGTTCTTC. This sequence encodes CASSRVDRGLNEQFF.

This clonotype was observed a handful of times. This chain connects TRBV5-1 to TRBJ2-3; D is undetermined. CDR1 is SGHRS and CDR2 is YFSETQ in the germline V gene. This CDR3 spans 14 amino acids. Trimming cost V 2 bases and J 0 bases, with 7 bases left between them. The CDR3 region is CASSFSSSTDTQYF. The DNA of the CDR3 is TGCGCCAGCAGCTTCTCTTCTAGCACAGATACGCAGTATTTT.

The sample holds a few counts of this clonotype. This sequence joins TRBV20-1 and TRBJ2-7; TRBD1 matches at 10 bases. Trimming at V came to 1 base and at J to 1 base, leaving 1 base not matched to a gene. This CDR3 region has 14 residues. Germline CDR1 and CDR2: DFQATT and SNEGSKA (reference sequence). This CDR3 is CSARGQGASYEQYF. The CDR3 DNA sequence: TGCAGTGCTAGAGGACAGGGGGCATCCTACGAGCAGTACTTC.

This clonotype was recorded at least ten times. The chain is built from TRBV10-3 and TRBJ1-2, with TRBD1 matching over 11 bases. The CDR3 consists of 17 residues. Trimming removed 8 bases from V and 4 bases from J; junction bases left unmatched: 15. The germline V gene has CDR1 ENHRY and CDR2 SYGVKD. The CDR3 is CAIAIRGTGGTSYGYTF. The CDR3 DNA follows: TGTGCCATCGCTATACGAGGGACAGGGGGAACCTCCTATGGCTACACCTTC.